This is a list of T cell receptor beta chains from one sample in a study of T-cell memory formation after mild COVID-19. Each CDR3 protein is one row after TCRdb ran MiXCR on the 5' RACE reads. The sample has 350,000 to 500,000 distinct CDR3 sequences, approximately 20% seen once. Sequencing was done on a sample of PBMCs or a T cell subset sorted from them (not recorded which). These receptor sequences come from an adult woman who had mild COVID-19 (a few samples of this study predate the infection). Cell type and time point are not known. CDR3s include the opening cysteine and the closing phenylalanine or tryptophan. Fields, in order: CDR3 DNA, CDR3 protein, J gene, V gene, D gene, clone size. A D gene is named only where the DNA matches it firmly. Rows may omit the clone size; those that give it use once, few, many or a size class.

CDR3 DNA: TGTGCCAGCAGCCCGACAGGGGGCTGGACAACTTTC
CDR3 protein: CASSPTGGWTTF
J gene: TRBJ2-7
V gene: TRBV7-9
D gene: TRBD1
clone size: few

CDR3 DNA: TGTGCCAGCAGCTTTGACAGCGGGGCTAACTATGGCTACACCTTC
CDR3 protein: CASSFDSGANYGYTF
J gene: TRBJ1-2
V gene: TRBV7-2
D gene: -
clone size: once

CDR3 DNA: TGCGCCAGCAGCGCCATGGGGCTTGGGAGCACAGATACGCAGTATTTT
CDR3 protein: CASSAMGLGSTDTQYF
J gene: TRBJ2-3
V gene: TRBV4-1
D gene: -
clone size: -

CDR3 DNA: TGTGCCAGCACCCGGTCCGGGGGCGCTTTTGGCTACACCTTC
CDR3 protein: CASTRSGGAFGYTF
J gene: TRBJ1-2
V gene: TRBV6-2/TRBV6-3
D gene: -
clone size: -

CDR3 DNA: TGTGCCAGCAGCCTAGGGACAGGGGTGAGGGGCTACACCTTC
CDR3 protein: CASSLGTGVRGYTF
J gene: TRBJ1-2
V gene: TRBV11-2
D gene: TRBD1
clone size: few

CDR3 DNA: TGTGCCAGCAGCCCACAGCCCAACACCGGGGAGCTGTTTTTT
CDR3 protein: CASSPQPNTGELFF
J gene: TRBJ2-2
V gene: TRBV9
D gene: -
clone size: few

CDR3 DNA: TGTGCCAGCAGCTTAGATCCAGCGGGGGCGGTTCATACGCAGTATTTT
CDR3 protein: CASSLDPAGAVHTQYF
J gene: TRBJ2-3
V gene: TRBV7-6
D gene: TRBD2
clone size: few

CDR3 DNA: TGTGCCAGCAATCCCCTAGCGGGAGTCTACAATGAGCAGTTCTTC
CDR3 protein: CASNPLAGVYNEQFF
J gene: TRBJ2-1
V gene: TRBV7-2
D gene: TRBD2
clone size: few

CDR3 DNA: TGCAGTGCTCACAAGGGGACTAGCGGGAGGAATGAGCAGTTCTTC
CDR3 protein: CSAHKGTSGRNEQFF
J gene: TRBJ2-1
V gene: TRBV20-1
D gene: TRBD2
clone size: few

CDR3 DNA: TGTGCCAGCAGTCCACAGGGGGCTGCATTGGGTACGCAGTATTTT
CDR3 protein: CASSPQGAALGTQYF
J gene: TRBJ2-3
V gene: TRBV27
D gene: TRBD1
clone size: -

CDR3 DNA: TGTGCCACCAGTGATGCCGCGTATTTAGGGGGGGCTGGGCAGTTCTTC
CDR3 protein: CATSDAAYLGGAGQFF
J gene: TRBJ2-1
V gene: TRBV24-1
D gene: -
clone size: few

CDR3 DNA: TGCGCCAGCAGCCGACGGACCAGCGGGAGAGAGCGCGAGCAGTACTTC
CDR3 protein: CASSRRTSGREREQYF
J gene: TRBJ2-7
V gene: TRBV4-1
D gene: TRBD2
clone size: few

CDR3 DNA: TGTGCCAGCAGTCCTTTAGGGGGGCGGGTCACTGAAGCTTTCTTT
CDR3 protein: CASSPLGGRVTEAFF
J gene: TRBJ1-1
V gene: TRBV3-1
D gene: -
clone size: few

CDR3 DNA: TGCGCCAGCAGCCAAGAGGTCGCGGGGAACACCGGGGAGCTGTTTTTT
CDR3 protein: CASSQEVAGNTGELFF
J gene: TRBJ2-2
V gene: TRBV4-1
D gene: -
clone size: -

CDR3 DNA: TGTGCCAGCAGCTTGGATGTGAGCAATCAGCCCCAGCATTTT
CDR3 protein: CASSLDVSNQPQHF
J gene: TRBJ1-5
V gene: TRBV7-9
D gene: -
clone size: few

CDR3 DNA: TGTGCCAGCAGATCAAGCAATCAGCCCCAGCATTTT
CDR3 protein: CASRSSNQPQHF
J gene: TRBJ1-5
V gene: TRBV6-5
D gene: -
clone size: -

CDR3 DNA: TGTGCCAGCAGCCCTAGGATTGGGGCAGATACGCAGTATTTT
CDR3 protein: CASSPRIGADTQYF
J gene: TRBJ2-3
V gene: TRBV5-5
D gene: -
clone size: -

CDR3 DNA: TGTGCCAGCAGCTTAATCCAGTCCACCGGGGAGCTGTTTTTT
CDR3 protein: CASSLIQSTGELFF
J gene: TRBJ2-2
V gene: TRBV11-1
D gene: -
clone size: -

CDR3 DNA: TGTGCCAGCTCACCATATGCTAATCAGCCCCAGCATTTT
CDR3 protein: CASSPYANQPQHF
J gene: TRBJ1-5
V gene: TRBV18
D gene: -
clone size: -

CDR3 DNA: TGTGCCAGCAGCTCCCTCTTCGAGGCCCAGCATTTT
CDR3 protein: CASSSLFEAQHF
J gene: TRBJ1-5
V gene: TRBV5-6
D gene: -
clone size: -

CDR3 DNA: TGCGCCAGCAGCTTGGACGCGGGGGCTCTTTATGGCTACACCTTC
CDR3 protein: CASSLDAGALYGYTF
J gene: TRBJ1-2
V gene: TRBV5-1
D gene: -
clone size: -

CDR3 DNA: TGTGCCACCAGTCCGCCGGGACAGGACCGCGGCTACACCTTC
CDR3 protein: CATSPPGQDRGYTF
J gene: TRBJ1-2
V gene: TRBV24-1
D gene: TRBD1
clone size: -

CDR3 DNA: TGTGCCAGCAGCCCCGATTACCAGGAGGGCGGCGGGAGCTCCTACAATGAGCAGTTCTTC
CDR3 protein: CASSPDYQEGGGSSYNEQFF
J gene: TRBJ2-1
V gene: TRBV7-9
D gene: TRBD2
clone size: -

CDR3 DNA: TGTGCCAGCAGCAGAGGGACTCCCACAGATACGCAGTATTTT
CDR3 protein: CASSRGTPTDTQYF
J gene: TRBJ2-3
V gene: TRBV9
D gene: -
clone size: -

CDR3 DNA: TGCGCCAGCAGCTTGGCACCGGGACTAGCCGCAGATACGCAGTATTTT
CDR3 protein: CASSLAPGLAADTQYF
J gene: TRBJ2-3
V gene: TRBV5-1
D gene: TRBD2
clone size: few